The T cell receptor beta chain under discussion was sequenced for a study of blood T cell repertoires in COVID-19. Study at large: The analysed material was cDNA or gDNA that came from T cells, B-cell-depleted T cells, or PBMCs.

A note on this clone: Other nucleotide sequences in the sample specify the same CDR3.

Enrollees, about 18 to 95 years old, lived in approximately 25 US areas. Original data processing: Amplifying reference gene primers gave estimates of nucleated cell counts. Clones were read by immunoSEQ multiplex PCR, and TCRdb kept only the in-frame ones, dropping some. V, J and clone size are those of that table, while D and trimming were read from the DNA. The data show some 300,000 clones, approximately 89% seen once. The sample comprised PBMCs or T cells enriched from blood (not recorded which). This TCR was recovered from a woman between 45 and 65 years old who had been exposed to COVID-19.

CDR3 region: CASSLDSNYGYTF. The DNA of the CDR3 is TGCGCCAGCAGCTTGGACAGTAACTATGGCTACACCTTC. The V gene is TRBV5-1, the J gene TRBJ1-2; D unclear. This CDR3 contains 13 residues. Between the trimmed V and J ends, which lost 0 bases and 1 base, there was a span of 4 bases. Looked up from germline, CDR1 is SGHRS and CDR2 is YFSETQ.